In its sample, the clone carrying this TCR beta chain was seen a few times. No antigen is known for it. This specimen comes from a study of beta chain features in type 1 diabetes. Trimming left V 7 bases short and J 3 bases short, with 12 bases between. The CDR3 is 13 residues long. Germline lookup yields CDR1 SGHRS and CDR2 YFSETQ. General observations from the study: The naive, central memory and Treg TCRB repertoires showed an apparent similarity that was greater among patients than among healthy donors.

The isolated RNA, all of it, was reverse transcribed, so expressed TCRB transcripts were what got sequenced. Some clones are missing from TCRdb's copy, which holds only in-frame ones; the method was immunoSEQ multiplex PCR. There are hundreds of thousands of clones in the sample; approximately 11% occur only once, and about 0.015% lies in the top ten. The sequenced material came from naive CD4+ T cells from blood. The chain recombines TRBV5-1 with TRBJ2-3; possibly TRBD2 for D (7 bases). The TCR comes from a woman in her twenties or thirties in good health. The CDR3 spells CASYREGTDTQYF. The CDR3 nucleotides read TGCGCCAGCTACAGGGAGGGGACAGATACGCAGTATTTT.